This record covers a single TCR beta chain. The clone's antigen remains unknown. No qualities accompany the bases; no much larger clone lies one base away. The source of the sample is a study of T cell repertoires in MIS-A myocarditis (dated by TCRdb to 2021 to 2024). The QIAamp DNA FFPE kit was used to extract genomic DNA from formalin-fixed paraffin-embedded autopsy tissue. The CDR3 spans 13 residues, from the cysteine through the phenylalanine. Of all the DNA, just the CDR3 is kept, 39 bases in frame from base 1. V loses 4 bases, J loses 3 bases, and the germline ends lie 10 bases apart. Via the germline V gene (reference sequence), CDR1 is LGHDT and CDR2 YNNKEL. TCRbeta CDR3 regions were amplified with the immunoSEQ bias-controlled multiplex PCR and sequenced at high throughput. As for the authors' bioinformatics: The immunoSEQ vendor pipeline collapsed and filtered the CDR3 sequences so that the abundance and frequency of each unique TCRbeta CDR3 could be quantified. Dominant CDR3 amino acid sequences were clustered with SARS-CoV-2-specific ImmuneCODE TCRbeta sequences by CD-HIT using a 90% global sequence identity threshold. A clone was classed as hyperexpanded at a frequency of 0.1 to 1 and as large at a frequency of 0.01 to 0.1. CDR3 amino acid sequences and V and J gene assignments of dominant clones were confirmed with MiXCR. The R stringdist package was used to compute Levenshtein distances between the patient clonotypes and the ImmuneCODE hits. Entries here come from immuneACCESS through TCRdb and include only in-frame sequences with V and J called. Some clones fail to appear in such tables; in the studies checked, an unresolved V gene covers under half of the shortfall, and the cause of the remainder is unknown. V and J calls and clone size follow that table, whereas D and trimming were derived from the DNA. The sample includes thousands of clones, with 78% observed a single time. About 64% of the sample is in the top ten clones.

Recombination connected TRBV3-1 (or the pseudogene TRBV3-2) to TRBJ2-7; a confident D gene designation cannot be given. The receptor's source is a man aged 18 to 30 with fulminant myocarditis from multisystem inflammatory syndrome in adults (MIS-A) after COVID-19. The source material was interventricular septum heart tissue obtained at autopsy. Taken with the paper, the label for cell subset or site translates to: cardiac tissue sample (left or right ventricle, interventricular septum, or pericardium). The CDR3 sequence is CASSLKIRYEQYF. The nucleotide sequence reads as follows: TGTGCCAGCAGCCTGAAAATTCGCTACGAGCAGTACTTC.